Following are 20 T cell receptor beta chains from one sample sequenced in a study of blood T cell repertoires in COVID-19. Method: immunoSEQ multiplex PCR; TCRdb's copy keeps in-frame clones and lacks some. This sample has 50,000 to 70,000 clones, with about 90% found just once. Sequencing was carried out using peripheral blood. These receptors were obtained from a man aged 55 to 70 with acute or convalescent COVID-19.

The chain carries TRBV27 and TRBJ2-1; possible D gene TRBD2, 5 bases. CDR1 and CDR2 (germline): MNHEY, SMNVEV (reference sequence). This CDR3 is built from 15 residues. V dropped 4 bases and J dropped 7 bases, with 17 bases sitting between them. The CDR3, as DNA: TGTGCCAGCAGTTCCGGGTCGGGCCCGGGAAATGAGCAGTTCTTC. This translates into CASSSGSGPGNEQFF.

The chain combines TRBV5-1 with TRBJ1-2; 7 nucleotides align to TRBD1. The CDR3 has 12 amino acids. V lost 5 bases to trimming and J lost 4 bases; unmatched junction nucleotides: 2. Germline V gene sequence: CDR1 SGHRS, CDR2 YFSETQ. This chain's CDR3 is CASSWDSYGYTF. Written as DNA, the CDR3 is TGCGCCAGCAGTTGGGACAGCTATGGCTACACCTTC.

This clone was seen just once. The genes are TRBV9 and TRBJ2-1; 8 positions match TRBD1. Germline V gene sequence: CDR1 SGDLS, CDR2 YYNGEE. The CDR3 is made up of 14 amino acids. Losses at the gene ends were 3 bases for V and 4 bases for J; bases not matched to a gene: 3. The CDR3 DNA follows: TGTGCCAGCAGCGGGACAGGGCAATACAATGAGCAGTTCTTC. Its protein product is CASSGTGQYNEQFF.

V gene TRBV18 combines with J gene TRBJ2-3, with D maybe TRBD2 (6 bases). The germline V gene encodes CDR1 KGHSH and CDR2 LQKENI. This CDR3 contains 15 residues. With 5 bases removed from V and 2 bases from J, the gap between germline ends came to 14 bases. CDR3 amino acids: CASSEAGGDTDTQYF. DNA of the CDR3: TGTGCCAGCTCAGAGGCAGGAGGGGACACAGATACGCAGTATTTT.

The CDR3 here is CASSWGLAGSDEQFF. The CDR3 region has the DNA TGTGCCAGCAGTTGGGGACTAGCGGGAAGCGATGAGCAGTTCTTC. The chain employs TRBV6-2 or TRBV6-3 and TRBJ2-1, with 13 bases that match TRBD2. The CDR3 length is 15 residues. The trim removed 4 bases at V and 8 bases at J, leaving 5 bases unmatched. CDR1 and CDR2 (germline): MNHEY, SVGEGT.

This chain connects TRBV12-3 or TRBV12-4 to TRBJ2-4, with D maybe TRBD2 (5 bases). With 3 bases removed from V and 8 bases from J, the gap between germline ends came to 11 bases. CDR3 length equals 13 residues. This chain's CDR3 is CASSFIAGDIQYF. CDR3 nucleotide sequence: TGTGCCAGCAGTTTCATTGCGGGCGACATTCAGTACTTC.

The chain carries TRBV5-1 and TRBJ1-1; 9 bases align to TRBD1. The germline V gene has CDR1 SGHRS and CDR2 YFSETQ. Trimming took 0 bases from V and 9 from J; bases not matched to a gene: 3. The CDR3 contains 13 residues. For the CDR3, the DNA is TGCGCCAGCAGCTTGGGACAGGGGGACCAAGCTTTCTTT. It codes for CASSLGQGDQAFF.

The chain employs TRBV4-1 and TRBJ2-1; tentatively, D is TRBD2 (5 bases). This CDR3 spans 16 amino acids. The ends were cut back, 1 base at V and 2 bases at J, with 12 bases in the middle. From germline, CDR1 is MGHRA and CDR2 YSYEKL. CDR3 DNA: TGCGCCAGCAGCCAAGTGGGTGGAGCGGCCTACAATGAGCAGTTCTTC. Amino acid sequence: CASSQVGGAAYNEQFF.

This clone was picked up one time. This rearrangement joins TRBV9 to TRBJ2-1, with D perhaps matching TRBD2 (6 bases). The CDR3 is made up of 15 amino acids. The germline gives CDR1 SGDLS, CDR2 YYNGEE. Trimming cost V 3 bases and J 7 bases, with 17 bases left between them. CDR3 coding DNA: TGTGCCAGCAGCGCCGCGGTGGATGGGGGGAATGAGCAGTTCTTC. As protein: CASSAAVDGGNEQFF.

The genes are TRBV27 and TRBJ2-2; 8 bases map to TRBD2. CDR1 MNHEY and CDR2 SMNVEV come from the germline V gene (reference sequence). The CDR3 sequence is 15 residues long. J lost 3 bases, V lost 3 bases, and 3 bases had no gene match. As DNA, the CDR3 is TGTGCCAGCAGTTTTGTAGCGGGGTACACCGGGGAGCTGTTTTTT. This codes for CASSFVAGYTGELFF.

The CDR3 DNA reads TGTGCCAGCAGTTCTCTCAATCAGCCCCAGCATTTT. Its protein is CASSSLNQPQHF. The chain joins TRBV28 to TRBJ1-5, with D unclear. Germline V lookup: CDR1 MDHEN, CDR2 SYDVKM. The V and J ends lost 4 bases and 3 bases respectively, with 4 bases between them. CDR3 size: 12 residues.

The J gene is TRBJ1-4, the V gene TRBV5-5, with 8 bases matching TRBD1. The trim removed 4 bases at V and 0 bases at J, leaving 8 bases unmatched. The CDR3 runs 17 residues. Germline V lookup: CDR1 SGHKS, CDR2 YYEKEE (reference sequence). The CDR3 spells CASSRQGRSATNEKLFF. In DNA form, the CDR3 reads TGTGCCAGCAGCCGACAGGGGCGGTCGGCAACTAATGAAAAACTGTTTTTT.

This rearrangement joins TRBV19 to TRBJ1-4; the match to TRBD1 covers 7 bases. The CDR3 covers 15 residues. Germline values: CDR1 LNHDA, CDR2 SQIVND (reference sequence). V shed 7 bases, J shed 4 bases, and the junction held 9 bases outside the gene matches. CDR3 residues: CASTARTGNNEKLFF. CDR3 nucleotides: TGTGCCAGTACCGCCAGGACAGGAAATAATGAAAAACTGTTTTTT.

This clone turned up a few times. V gene TRBV7-2 combines with J gene TRBJ2-7, with D possibly TRBD2 on 6 matching bases. V was cut by 5 bases and J by 6 bases, with 11 bases left in between. The CDR3 sequence is 12 residues long. Germline loops: CDR1 SGHTA, CDR2 FQGNSA. The CDR3 DNA is TGTGCCAGCAGCCCTAGCGTGGTCGAGCAGTACTTC. Protein sequence: CASSPSVVEQYF.

The chain has TRBV2 and TRBJ1-2, with 8 bases lining up with TRBD1. The CDR3 loop spans 15 amino acids. Losses at the gene ends were 6 bases for V and 3 bases for J; bases not matched to a gene: 9. Germline V lookup: CDR1 SNHLY, CDR2 FYNNEI. CDR3 region: CASRATGGTDYGYTF. CDR3 nucleotides: TGTGCCAGCAGAGCCACAGGGGGTACGGACTATGGCTACACCTTC.

This clone was counted a single time. This rearrangement joins TRBV3-1 (or the pseudogene TRBV3-2) to TRBJ2-7; maybe TRBD2 (6 bases). Between the trimmed V and J ends, which lost 3 bases and 2 bases, there was a span of 8 bases. The CDR3 covers 13 residues. Germline CDR1 is LGHDT and CDR2 is YNNKEL (reference sequence). This CDR3 reads CASSHPGAYEQYF. In DNA form, the CDR3 reads TGTGCCAGCAGCCACCCGGGGGCCTACGAGCAGTACTTC.

The rearrangement uses TRBV28 and TRBJ2-3; the match to TRBD2 covers 12 bases. V shed 6 bases and J 5 bases; nucleotides not matched to a gene: 6. The germline gives CDR1 MDHEN, CDR2 SYDVKM. The CDR3 extends over 15 amino acids. This CDR3 reads CASRTSGRGGDTQYF. CDR3 sequence (DNA): TGTGCCAGCAGGACTAGCGGGAGAGGAGGAGATACGCAGTATTTT.

The chain couples TRBV28 to TRBJ2-7; 9 bases agree with TRBD2. The CDR3 covers 14 residues. Germline trimming cut 3 bases from V and 1 base from J; bases unmatched to any gene: 1. In germline, CDR1 is MDHEN, CDR2 SYDVKM. CDR3 sequence: CASSLTSGSYEQYF. The CDR3 nucleotides are TGTGCCAGCAGTTTGACTAGCGGTTCCTACGAGCAGTACTTC.

The chain combines TRBV4-1 with TRBJ1-1, with 9 bases that match TRBD1. The germline V gene has CDR1 MGHRA and CDR2 YSYEKL. V shed 4 bases and J 4 bases; nucleotides not matched to a gene: 10. This CDR3 has 16 amino acids. CDR3 sequence (DNA): TGCGCCAGCAGCCCGGGGACAGGGAATTGGTTCACTGAAGCTTTCTTT. This gives the protein CASSPGTGNWFTEAFF.

The DNA for the CDR3 is TGTGCCACCAGCAGAGAGGACAGGGGGAACACTGAAGCTTTCTTT. Translating gives CATSREDRGNTEAFF. V and J are TRBV15 and TRBJ1-1, with 9 bases aligning to TRBD1. Germline assignment: CDR1 LNHNV and CDR2 YYDKDF (reference sequence). The CDR3 extends over 15 amino acids. The ends lost 0 bases at V and 1 base at J; junction bases unmatched: 0.